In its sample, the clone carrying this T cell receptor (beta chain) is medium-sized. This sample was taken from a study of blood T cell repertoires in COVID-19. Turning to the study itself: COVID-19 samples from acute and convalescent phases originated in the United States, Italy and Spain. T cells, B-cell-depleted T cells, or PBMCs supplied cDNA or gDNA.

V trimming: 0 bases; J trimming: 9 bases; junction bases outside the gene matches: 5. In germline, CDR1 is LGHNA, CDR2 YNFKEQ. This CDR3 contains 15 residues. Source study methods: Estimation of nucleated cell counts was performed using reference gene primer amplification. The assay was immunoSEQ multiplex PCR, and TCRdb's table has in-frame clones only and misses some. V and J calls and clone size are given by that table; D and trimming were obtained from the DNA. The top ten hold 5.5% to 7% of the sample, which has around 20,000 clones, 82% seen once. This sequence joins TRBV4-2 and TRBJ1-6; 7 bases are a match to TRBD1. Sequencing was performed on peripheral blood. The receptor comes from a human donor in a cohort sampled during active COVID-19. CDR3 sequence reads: CASSQEEGGGSPLHF. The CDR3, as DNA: TGTGCCAGCAGCCAAGAAGAAGGGGGCGGTTCACCCCTCCACTTT.